This record concerns one T cell receptor (beta chain) sequence. TCRdb's table, derived via immunoSEQ multiplex PCR, lists solely in-frame clones and lacks some. The table lists some 98,000 clones, roughly 84% of them singletons, with about an eighth in the top ten. This sample was included in a study of T cell responses to AZD1222 COVID-19 vaccine. This CDR3 region has 15 residues. V dropped 1 base and J dropped 4 bases, with 13 bases sitting between them. The germline V gene has CDR1 LNHDA and CDR2 SQIVND (reference sequence). The chain is built from TRBV19 and TRBJ1-2; weak D call: TRBD1 (5 bases). This clonotype was sampled from an adult in good health. Sequences were derived from peripheral blood, sampled on day 0 of AZD1222 vaccination. For the CDR3, the DNA is TGTGCCAGTAGTATAGGCGCAGGGAGTCGCTATGGCTACACCTTC. It specifies CASSIGAGSRYGYTF.